The rows below give T cell receptor beta chains drawn from one sample of a study of PD-L1 blockade in urothelial cancer. The data were produced by immunoSEQ multiplex PCR, yet TCRdb's version contains in-frame clones alone and is incomplete. The data hold 40,000 or so clones, with approximately 85% observed a single time. Sample: PBMCs, taken around atezolizumab (anti-PD-L1) treatment. The receptors originated from a man aged 55 to 70 with urothelial cancer. CDR3s include the opening cysteine and the closing phenylalanine or tryptophan. D genes are given only for firm matches. Not all rows give a size; the values are once, few, many and, for expanded clones, a class.

size: NA
D: TRBD1
V: TRBV6-5
J: TRBJ1-6
CDR3: CASSYGTDDNSPLHF
DNA: TGTGCCAGCAGTTACGGGACAGATGATAATTCACCCCTCCACTTT

size: NA
D: NA
V: TRBV27
J: TRBJ1-4
CDR3: CASRPISSASNEKLFF
DNA: TGTGCCAGCAGACCCATCTCGTCAGCTAGCAATGAAAAACTGTTTTTT

size: few
D: TRBD1
V: TRBV5-1
J: TRBJ2-7
CDR3: CASSLTGTGGKYEQYF
DNA: TGCGCCAGCAGCTTGACCGGGACAGGGGGAAAATACGAGCAGTACTTC

size: NA
D: NA
V: TRBV5-1
J: TRBJ1-2
CDR3: CASSLGENYGYTF
DNA: TGCGCCAGCAGCTTGGGCGAGAACTATGGCTACACCTTC

size: NA
D: TRBD1
V: TRBV28
J: TRBJ1-2
CDR3: CASRPGQVPYTF
DNA: TGTGCCAGCAGGCCCGGACAGGTCCCCTACACCTTC

size: NA
D: TRBD2
V: TRBV2
J: TRBJ2-7
CDR3: CASSVGAGYEQYF
DNA: TGTGCCAGCAGTGTGGGAGCGGGATACGAGCAGTACTTC

size: once
D: NA
V: TRBV11-2
J: TRBJ2-2
CDR3: CASSPGGRADLNTGELFF
DNA: TGTGCCAGCAGCCCCGGTGGCAGGGCGGATCTGAACACCGGGGAGCTGTTTTTT

size: NA
D: NA
V: TRBV4-2
J: TRBJ1-6
CDR3: CASSREYNSPLHF
DNA: TGTGCCAGCAGCAGGGAGTACAATTCACCCCTCCACTTT

size: NA
D: NA
V: TRBV27
J: TRBJ1-4
CDR3: CASSPYRTTNEKLFF
DNA: TGTGCCAGCAGTCCGTACAGAACAACTAATGAAAAACTGTTTTTT

size: NA
D: TRBD1
V: TRBV6-1
J: TRBJ1-1
CDR3: CAGRQGLNTEAFF
DNA: TGTGCCGGTCGACAGGGCCTGAACACTGAAGCTTTCTTT

size: NA
D: NA
V: TRBV5-6
J: TRBJ1-2
CDR3: CASSFRVSNYGYTF
DNA: TGTGCCAGCAGCTTCAGGGTATCAAACTATGGCTACACCTTC

size: NA
D: NA
V: TRBV4-1
J: TRBJ1-5
CDR3: CASSQGRYSNQPQHF
DNA: TGCGCCAGCAGCCAAGGTCGGTATAGCAATCAGCCCCAGCATTTT

size: NA
D: TRBD1
V: TRBV7-7
J: TRBJ2-1
CDR3: CASSSDRGQQFF
DNA: TGTGCCAGCAGCTCGGACAGGGGGCAGCAGTTCTTC

size: NA
D: NA
V: TRBV15
J: TRBJ2-5
CDR3: CATAGEETQYF
DNA: TGTGCCACCGCAGGTGAGGAGACCCAGTACTTC

size: NA
D: NA
V: TRBV7-3
J: TRBJ2-3
CDR3: CASSSGTHPDTQYF
DNA: TGTGCCAGCAGCTCTGGGACTCATCCGGATACGCAGTATTTT

size: few
D: NA
V: TRBV2
J: TRBJ1-2
CDR3: CASSRIPGASAYGYTF
DNA: TGTGCCAGCAGTAGAATCCCAGGGGCCTCGGCCTATGGCTACACCTTC

size: NA
D: TRBD1
V: TRBV2
J: TRBJ1-5
CDR3: CASSLTGLSNQPQHF
DNA: TGTGCCAGCAGTTTGACAGGGCTTAGCAATCAGCCCCAGCATTTT

size: NA
D: NA
V: TRBV9
J: TRBJ2-5
CDR3: CASSVTTGLTQETQYF
DNA: TGTGCCAGCAGCGTAACTACGGGACTGACACAAGAGACCCAGTACTTC

size: NA
D: TRBD2
V: TRBV30
J: TRBJ2-3
CDR3: CAWDSSGGAWGTDTQYF
DNA: TGTGCCTGGGATTCTAGCGGGGGGGCTTGGGGCACAGATACGCAGTATTTT

size: NA
D: TRBD1
V: TRBV6-1
J: TRBJ1-4
CDR3: CASSGPGTGDEKLFF
DNA: TGTGCCAGCAGTGGCCCCGGGACAGGGGATGAAAAACTGTTTTTT

size: NA
D: NA
V: TRBV6-1
J: TRBJ1-2
CDR3: CASSEGTVHNYGYTF
DNA: TGTGCCAGCAGTGAAGGGACAGTTCATAACTATGGCTACACCTTC

size: NA
D: NA
V: TRBV6-1
J: TRBJ1-5
CDR3: CASSPKRSNQPQHF
DNA: TGTGCCAGCTCTCCGAAGAGGAGCAATCAGCCCCAGCATTTT

size: NA
D: NA
V: TRBV4-2
J: TRBJ2-5
CDR3: CASSPERAGAHQETQYF
DNA: TGTGCCAGCAGCCCAGAGCGGGCAGGGGCCCACCAAGAGACCCAGTACTTC

size: NA
D: NA
V: TRBV2
J: TRBJ1-1
CDR3: CASSEAGDSEAFF
DNA: TGTGCCAGCAGTGAAGCAGGGGACTCTGAAGCTTTCTTT

size: NA
D: TRBD2
V: TRBV2
J: TRBJ2-1
CDR3: CASSEIGSGGYNEQFF
DNA: TGTGCCAGCAGTGAGATTGGTAGCGGGGGATACAATGAGCAGTTCTTC

size: NA
D: NA
V: TRBV7-3
J: TRBJ2-5
CDR3: CASSLGRGAETQYF
DNA: TGTGCCAGCAGCTTAGGCAGGGGCGCGGAGACCCAGTACTTC

size: NA
D: TRBD1
V: TRBV5-1
J: TRBJ2-7
CDR3: CASSLGQGSEQYF
DNA: TGCGCCAGCAGCCTAGGACAGGGAAGCGAGCAGTACTTC

size: NA
D: TRBD1
V: TRBV5-1
J: TRBJ1-4
CDR3: CASSLYSGTGSEKLFF
DNA: TGCGCCAGCAGCCTCTACTCCGGGACAGGGAGCGAAAAACTGTTTTTT

size: NA
D: NA
V: TRBV4-1
J: TRBJ2-6
CDR3: CASSQGGLRGGANVLTF
DNA: TGCGCCAGCAGCCAAGGGGGATTGCGGGGTGGGGCCAACGTCCTGACTTTC

size: few
D: NA
V: TRBV11-2
J: TRBJ2-7
CDR3: CASNRLSSYEQYF
DNA: TGTGCCAGCAACCGTCTTAGCTCCTACGAGCAGTACTTC

size: NA
D: NA
V: TRBV28
J: TRBJ1-5
CDR3: CASSLGVGEGGNQPQHF
DNA: TGTGCCAGCAGTTTAGGGGTCGGGGAAGGTGGGAATCAGCCCCAGCATTTT

size: NA
D: TRBD1
V: TRBV6-5
J: TRBJ1-5
CDR3: CASSPDRGVGQPQHF
DNA: TGTGCCAGCAGCCCAGACAGGGGGGTCGGTCAGCCCCAGCATTTT

size: medium-sized
D: TRBD1
V: TRBV7-9
J: TRBJ1-4
CDR3: CASEITGTGDEKLFF
DNA: TGTGCCAGCGAGATAACCGGGACAGGGGATGAAAAACTGTTTTTT

size: NA
D: TRBD1
V: TRBV11-2
J: TRBJ2-4
CDR3: CASSPQTGAVAKNIQYF
DNA: TGTGCCAGCAGCCCCCAAACAGGGGCTGTTGCCAAAAACATTCAGTACTTC

size: NA
D: TRBD2
V: TRBV4-2
J: TRBJ2-3
CDR3: CASSLGAGGFSRTDTQYF
DNA: TGTGCCAGCAGCCTGGGGGCGGGGGGGTTTTCTCGCACAGATACGCAGTATTTT

size: NA
D: NA
V: TRBV29-1
J: TRBJ2-4
CDR3: CSALERTLAKNIQYF
DNA: TGCAGCGCCCTAGAAAGGACTTTAGCCAAAAACATTCAGTACTTC

size: NA
D: NA
V: TRBV28
J: TRBJ1-1
CDR3: CASSFPGHERGAFF
DNA: TGTGCCAGCAGTTTTCCGGGGCACGAGCGGGGAGCTTTCTTT

size: NA
D: NA
V: TRBV10-1
J: TRBJ1-1
CDR3: CASRRDWNTEAFF
DNA: TGCGCCAGCAGGAGGGACTGGAACACTGAAGCTTTCTTT

size: NA
D: TRBD1
V: TRBV5-5
J: TRBJ2-6
CDR3: CASSLAGQASGANVLTF
DNA: TGTGCCAGCAGCTTGGCGGGACAGGCGTCTGGGGCCAACGTCCTGACTTTC

size: NA
D: NA
V: TRBV6-6
J: TRBJ2-5
CDR3: CASSYPKTSGQETQYF
DNA: TGTGCCAGCAGTTACCCCAAAACTAGTGGCCAAGAGACCCAGTACTTC

size: NA
D: TRBD1
V: TRBV5-6
J: TRBJ2-6
CDR3: CASSTGAGANVLTF
DNA: TGTGCCAGCAGTACAGGGGCCGGGGCCAACGTCCTGACTTTC

size: NA
D: NA
V: TRBV30
J: TRBJ2-3
CDR3: CAWSGDGTDTQYF
DNA: TGTGCCTGGAGCGGGGATGGCACAGATACGCAGTATTTT

size: few
D: NA
V: TRBV5-1
J: TRBJ1-2
CDR3: CASSEQAAPDGYTF
DNA: TGCGCCAGCTCCGAGCAAGCGGCCCCGGACGGCTACACCTTC

size: NA
D: TRBD1
V: TRBV11-3
J: TRBJ2-1
CDR3: CASSLGPGQGRDEQFF
DNA: TGTGCCAGCAGTTTAGGTCCGGGACAGGGCCGTGATGAGCAGTTCTTC

size: few
D: NA
V: TRBV28
J: TRBJ1-2
CDR3: CASSTRRGGDYGYTF
DNA: TGTGCCAGCTCGACGAGAAGAGGGGGGGACTATGGCTACACCTTC

size: NA
D: TRBD1
V: TRBV5-1
J: TRBJ2-2
CDR3: CASSPNRDRNTGELFF
DNA: TGCGCCAGCAGCCCTAACCGGGACAGGAACACCGGGGAGCTGTTTTTT